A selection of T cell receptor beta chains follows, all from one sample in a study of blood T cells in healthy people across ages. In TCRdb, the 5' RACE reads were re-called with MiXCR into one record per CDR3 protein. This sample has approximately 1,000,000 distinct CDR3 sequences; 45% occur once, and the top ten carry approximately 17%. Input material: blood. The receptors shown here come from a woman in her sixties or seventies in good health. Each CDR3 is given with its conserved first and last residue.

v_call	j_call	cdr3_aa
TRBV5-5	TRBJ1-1	CASSRGGQSNTEAFF
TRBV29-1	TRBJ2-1	CSVFPPGNEQFF
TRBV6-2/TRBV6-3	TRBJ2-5	CASSLLAGSETQYF
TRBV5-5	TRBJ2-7	CASSPGPGDTSYEQYF
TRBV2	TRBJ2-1	CASITSSYNEQFF
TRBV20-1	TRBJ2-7	CSARDSTPQQYF
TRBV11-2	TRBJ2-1	CASSLVSSSLNEQFF
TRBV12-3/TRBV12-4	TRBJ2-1	CASSSRVPGGQFF
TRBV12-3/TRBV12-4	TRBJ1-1	CASSHIQGRTEAFF
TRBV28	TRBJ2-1	CASTPGAGGDEQFF
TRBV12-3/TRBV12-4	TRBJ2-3	CASRLAGFADTQYF
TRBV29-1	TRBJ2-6	CSVEDVLPGANVLTF
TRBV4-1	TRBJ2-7	CASSQSPTASASSYNEQYF
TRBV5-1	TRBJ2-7	CASSWGDREKYEQYF
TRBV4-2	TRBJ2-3	CASSHDRDTQYF
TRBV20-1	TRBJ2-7	CSASTGTPYEQYF
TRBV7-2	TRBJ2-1	CASSSSPAERAYNEQFF
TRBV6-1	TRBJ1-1	CASRRETNTEAFF
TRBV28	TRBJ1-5	CASRPSGSANQPQHF